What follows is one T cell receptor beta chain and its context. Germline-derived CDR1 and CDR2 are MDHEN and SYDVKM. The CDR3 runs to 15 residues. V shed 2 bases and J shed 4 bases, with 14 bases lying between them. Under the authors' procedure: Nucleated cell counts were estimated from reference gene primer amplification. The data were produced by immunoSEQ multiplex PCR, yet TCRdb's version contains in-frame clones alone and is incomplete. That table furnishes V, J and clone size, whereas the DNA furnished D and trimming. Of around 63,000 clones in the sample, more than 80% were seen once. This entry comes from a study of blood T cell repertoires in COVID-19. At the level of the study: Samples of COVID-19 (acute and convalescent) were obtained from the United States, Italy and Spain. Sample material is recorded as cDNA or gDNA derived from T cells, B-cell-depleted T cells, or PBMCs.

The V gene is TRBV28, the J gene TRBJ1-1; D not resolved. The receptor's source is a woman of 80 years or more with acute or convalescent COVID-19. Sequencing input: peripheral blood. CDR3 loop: CASSLAPRAGTEAFF. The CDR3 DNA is TGTGCCAGCAGTTTAGCCCCCCGGGCGGGCACTGAAGCTTTCTTT.